The clone carrying this T cell receptor beta chain was picked up many times. As yet, its antigen is unknown. The sample comes from a study of T cells in Graves' hyperthyroidism and ophthalmopathy. General study results and limits: Blood samples included most of the expanded thyroid clonotypes exceeding 0.001.

The CDR3 runs to 15 residues. The V end lost 4 bases, the J end lost 4 bases, and 14 bases lay between the germline ends. Germline CDR1 reads MNHNS; CDR2 reads SASEGT. Researchers took RNA transcripts and amplified the TCR beta CDR3 regions from them. The TCR CDR3 was amplified in a first-round RT-PCR using the HTBI primer set. MiXCR, run by TCRdb on the multiplex PCR reads, gives a single entry per CDR3 protein. Of under 350,000 distinct CDR3 sequences in the sample, roughly an eighth are singletons; the top ten hold 7.9%. Sequenced sample: blood. This chain links TRBV6-1 with TRBJ1-3; weak D call: TRBD1 (6 bases). This clonotype was sampled from a middle-aged woman with Graves' hyperthyroidism. The CDR3 region has the DNA TGTGCCAGCAGTGCGACAGGTCTCTACGGAAACACCATATATTTT. Amino acid sequence: CASSATGLYGNTIYF.